A single sample gave rise to the 22 T cell receptor beta chains below, sequenced in a study of CD8 T cells in Susac syndrome. When the RNA was reverse transcribed, random hexamers were used with an input of about 0.5 to 1 ug. TCRdb re-analysed the immunoSEQ multiplex PCR reads in MiXCR, keeping a single row per CDR3 protein. The table has some 63,000 distinct CDR3 sequences, approximately 96% seen once; the top ten hold about 0.6%. Input material: CD8+ T cells from PBMCs. All receptors come from a human donor with multiple sclerosis.

The chain combines TRBV24-1 with TRBJ2-7; D possibly uses TRBD1 or TRBD2 (5 bases each). The ends were cut back, 9 bases at V and 2 bases at J, with 16 bases in the middle. This CDR3 is 14 amino acids long. Germline CDR1 and CDR2: KGHDR and SFDVKD. This chain's CDR3 is CATSTRDATYEQYF. The CDR3 nucleotides read TGTGCCACCTCTACCCGGGACGCAACCTACGAGCAGTACTTC.

As DNA, the CDR3 is TGTGCCAGCAGCCTCGGATATTACAATGAGCAGTTCTTC. This sequence encodes CASSLGYYNEQFF. V is TRBV2 and J is TRBJ2-1; D remains unclear. CDR1 is SNHLY and CDR2 is FYNNEI in the germline V gene. The V end lost 6 bases, the J end lost 4 bases, and 10 bases lay between the germline ends. This CDR3 is built from 13 residues.

The gene calls are TRBV19 and TRBJ2-1; TRBD2 agrees at 7 bases. Germline CDR1 reads LNHDA; CDR2 reads SQIVND (reference sequence). The CDR3 is 15 residues long. V dropped 5 bases and J dropped 4; count of bases not matched to a gene: 8. CDR3 DNA: TGTGCCAGTAGTCTAAAGTTCGGGGGGTACAATGAGCAGTTCTTC. Translated: CASSLKFGGYNEQFF.

This chain connects TRBV29-1 to TRBJ1-2, with TRBD1 matching 9 bases. After removal of 8 bases from V and 6 bases from J, the junction contained 10 bases not matched to a gene. The germline gives CDR1 SQVTM, CDR2 ANQGSEA. There are 13 residues in the CDR3. The CDR3 region is CSLRTGEPDGYTF. The CDR3 coding sequence is TGCAGCCTAAGGACAGGGGAGCCCGATGGCTACACCTTC.

There are a few counts of this clonotype. This chain links TRBV7-9 with TRBJ1-1; D gene ambiguous. V was cut by 2 bases and J by 2 bases, with 6 bases left in between. CDR1 SEHNR and CDR2 FQNEAQ come from the germline V gene (reference sequence). CDR3 size: 13 residues. CDR3 in amino acids: CASSLLANTEAFF. The CDR3 DNA sequence: TGTGCCAGCAGCTTACTGGCTAACACTGAAGCTTTCTTT.

V gene TRBV3-1 combines with J gene TRBJ2-7; D remains ambiguous. Trimming removed 0 bases at V and 1 base at J, with 10 bases between. This CDR3 comprises 15 residues. The germline V gene has CDR1 LGHDT and CDR2 YNNKEL (reference sequence). The CDR3 coding sequence is TGTGCCAGCAGCCAAGATTTTCAGATTTCCTACGAGCAGTACTTC. This sequence encodes CASSQDFQISYEQYF.

The genes are TRBV3-1 and TRBJ2-7; the D call may be TRBD1 or TRBD2 (5 bases each). Germline-derived CDR1 and CDR2 are LGHDT and YNNKEL (reference sequence). CDR3 length: 13 residues. Trimming took off 2 bases at V and 7 bases at J, with 12 bases between the two ends. Written as DNA, the CDR3 is TGTGCCAGCAGCCAACAGGGACCGGGGGAGCAGTACTTC. Translating gives CASSQQGPGEQYF.

This clonotype is a singleton in its sample. V is TRBV29-1 and J is TRBJ2-2; D might be TRBD2 (5 bases). Germline CDR1 is SQVTM and CDR2 is ANQGSEA. Trimming cost V 0 bases and J 13 bases, with 21 bases left between them. The CDR3 is 15 residues long. CDR3 region: CSVEEGGSDRSGLFF. CDR3 nucleotide sequence: TGCAGCGTTGAAGAAGGAGGCTCTGATAGGAGCGGGCTGTTTTTT.

This chain uses TRBV4-3 with TRBJ2-4; 10 bases are shared with TRBD2. J gave up 2 bases and V 0 bases, and 4 bases lay outside the gene matches. The CDR3 runs to 17 residues. Germline-derived CDR1 and CDR2 are LGHNA and YSLEER. CDR3 nucleotide sequence: TGCGCCAGCAGCCAAGATCCTAGCGGGGGTACCAAAAACATTCAGTACTTC. This gives the protein CASSQDPSGGTKNIQYF.

The rearrangement uses TRBV7-9 and TRBJ2-1, with unresolved D. Trimming pared 2 bases from V and 7 bases from J, leaving 12 bases between. The V gene's germline CDR1 is SEHNR and CDR2 FQNEAQ (reference sequence). The CDR3 spans 14 residues. In DNA form, the CDR3 reads TGTGCCAGCAGCTTACCAAACCTAGATAATGAGCAGTTCTTC. Protein: CASSLPNLDNEQFF.

The chain recombines TRBV5-1 with TRBJ1-4, with no clear D. The CDR3 totals 16 residues. Germline CDR1 reads SGHRS; CDR2 reads YFSETQ. Trimming took 5 bases from V and 3 from J, leaving 17 bases between them. The CDR3 sequence is CASSPDNRLPNEKLFF. The CDR3 bases are TGCGCCAGCAGTCCCGATAATCGCTTGCCTAATGAAAAACTGTTTTTT.

CDR3 DNA: TGCGCCAGCAGCCAAGATTGGGGGTCCTACGAGCAGTACTTC. Translating gives CASSQDWGSYEQYF. V usage is TRBV4-3 and J usage is TRBJ2-7, with D perhaps being TRBD1 or TRBD2 (5 bases each). V was trimmed by 0 bases and J by 1 base, leaving 7 bases between them. The CDR3 runs to 14 residues. Germline lookup yields CDR1 LGHNA and CDR2 YSLEER.

This chain links TRBV15 with TRBJ2-2, with 11 positions matching TRBD1. The CDR3 is 16 residues long. Trimming cost V 5 bases and J 4 bases; bases outside gene matches: 6. Germline-derived CDR1 and CDR2 are LNHNV and YYDKDF (reference sequence). CDR3 nucleotide sequence: TGTGCCACCAGCCCACGGACAGGGGGCAGCACCGGGGAGCTGTTTTTT. The encoded protein is CATSPRTGGSTGELFF. The whole variable domain, filled in from reference TRBV15 and TRBJ2-2, reads DAMVIQNPRYQVTQFGKPVTLSCSQTLNHNVMYWYQQKSSQAPKLLFHYYDKDFNNEADTPDNFQSRRPNTSFCFLDIRSPGLGDTAMYLCATSPRTGGSTGELFFGEGSRLTVL.

The chain joins TRBV28 to TRBJ2-7, with TRBD2 identical over 14 bases. The V segment lost 4 bases and the J segment 6 bases; nucleotides outside the gene matches: 8. The germline CDR1 and CDR2 sequences are MDHEN and SYDVKM. This CDR3 contains 16 residues. The CDR3 region is CASSSPGTSGSPEQYF. Written as DNA, the CDR3 is TGTGCCAGCAGTTCCCCTGGGACTAGCGGGAGTCCCGAGCAGTACTTC.

This sequence joins TRBV7-2 and TRBJ2-7; 8 positions match TRBD1. Trimming cost V 3 bases and J 5 bases; bases outside gene matches: 9. Germline CDR1 reads SGHTA; CDR2 reads FQGNSA. This CDR3 contains 15 residues. The DNA for the CDR3 is TGTGCCAGCAGCTTCAGGGGGCGCAAAGGGGACGAGCAGTACTTC. Translating gives CASSFRGRKGDEQYF.

The J gene is TRBJ2-7, the V gene TRBV3-1, with TRBD1 identical over 12 bases. This CDR3 contains 15 residues. Germline V lookup: CDR1 LGHDT, CDR2 YNNKEL (reference sequence). J was trimmed by 6 bases and V by 5 bases; bases with no gene match: 8. Here the CDR3 reads CASSIPGTGGGEQYF. The CDR3, as DNA: TGTGCCAGCAGCATCCCCGGGACAGGGGGCGGCGAGCAGTACTTC.

The CDR3 coding sequence is TGTGCCAGCAGTCAAACGGGACTAGCGGGGGGGGACTCCTACAATGAGCAGTTCTTC. It yields the protein CASSQTGLAGGDSYNEQFF. This chain links TRBV28 with TRBJ2-1; 16 nucleotides match TRBD2. CDR3 size: 19 residues. The germline V gene has CDR1 MDHEN and CDR2 SYDVKM. J was trimmed by 0 bases and V by 5 bases; bases with no gene match: 7.

This chain joins TRBV15 and TRBJ1-5; D is undetermined. V lost 1 base, J lost 6 bases, and 7 bases lay in between. The CDR3 has 13 residues. Looked up from germline, CDR1 is LNHNV and CDR2 is YYDKDF (reference sequence). In DNA form, the CDR3 reads TGTGCCACCAGCAGAGCGGTGTCTCAGCCCCAGCATTTT. Residues: CATSRAVSQPQHF.

This rearrangement joins TRBV29-1 to TRBJ2-7; 13 positions match TRBD2. The CDR3 totals 13 residues. CDR1 and CDR2 (germline): SQVTM, ANQGSEA. Trimming cost V 5 bases and J 6 bases; bases outside gene matches: 4. CDR3 DNA: TGCAGCGTTACTAGCGGGGGGGCCATCGAGCAGTACTTC. It codes for CSVTSGGAIEQYF.

The chain combines TRBV20-1 with TRBJ1-6, with 7 bases that match TRBD1. Germline CDR1 DFQATT, CDR2 SNEGSKA (reference sequence). The CDR3 contains 15 residues. V lost 0 bases to trimming and J lost 10 bases; unmatched junction nucleotides: 9. The CDR3 region has the DNA TGCAGTGCTAGAGAACCAGGGGGAATGGAGTCACCCCTCCACTTT. It codes for CSAREPGGMESPLHF.

This clonotype was detected only once. The rearrangement joins TRBV7-8 to TRBJ2-1, with TRBD2 matching over 11 bases. The CDR3 is 20 residues long. Looked up from germline, CDR1 is SGHVS and CDR2 is FQNEAQ. Losses at the gene ends were 1 base for V and 0 bases for J; bases not matched to a gene: 11. Here the CDR3 DNA reads TGTGCCAGCAGCTTAGTGGTGCGACTAGCGGGATCCAGCTCCTACAATGAGCAGTTCTTC. The encoded protein is CASSLVVRLAGSSSYNEQFF. The full variable domain, completed using reference TRBV7-8 and TRBJ2-1, is GAGVSQSPRYKVAKRGQDVALRCDPISGHVSLFWYQQALGQGPEFLTYFQNEAQLDKSGLPSDRFFAERPEGSVSTLKIQRTQQEDSAVYLCASSLVVRLAGSSSYNEQFFGPGTRLTVL.

The V gene is TRBV27, the J gene TRBJ2-7; possible D gene TRBD2, 7 bases. The CDR3 has 14 amino acids. In germline, CDR1 is MNHEY, CDR2 SMNVEV (reference sequence). V lost 4 bases and J lost 2, with 12 bases in between. The CDR3 sequence is CASSSYGGPYEQYF. As DNA, the CDR3 is TGTGCCAGCAGTTCGTACGGGGGGCCCTACGAGCAGTACTTC.